This T cell receptor beta chain is from a study of cytomegalovirus exposure and HLA in healthy donors. Regarding the study as a whole: High sensitivity and specificity were reportedly achieved when the classifier diagnosed cytomegalovirus status. There were some public TCRs occurring in many donors, but most TCR sequences were rare.

Assay: immunoSEQ multiplex PCR; the TCRdb copy retains only in-frame clones and omits some. The sample includes about 240,000 clones, approximately 87% seen only once; the top ten take approximately 2.5%. Donors were drawn from the approximately 110-subject validation cohort, separate from the roughly 670-subject first cohort. Germline values: CDR1 MNHEY, CDR2 SMNVEV (reference sequence). The V end was cut by 2 bases, the J end by 7 bases, with 5 bases between. The CDR3 is 12 residues long. This clone was seen only a few times. Its antigen is unidentified. The clonotype originates from a man in his late teens or twenties in good health and CMV-seronegative. Sequences were obtained from PBMCs. The rearrangement joins TRBV27 to TRBJ2-2; D is unresolved. CDR3 in DNA: TGTGCCAGCAGTTTACTGCGCGGGGAGCTGTTTTTT. Its translation: CASSLLRGELFF.